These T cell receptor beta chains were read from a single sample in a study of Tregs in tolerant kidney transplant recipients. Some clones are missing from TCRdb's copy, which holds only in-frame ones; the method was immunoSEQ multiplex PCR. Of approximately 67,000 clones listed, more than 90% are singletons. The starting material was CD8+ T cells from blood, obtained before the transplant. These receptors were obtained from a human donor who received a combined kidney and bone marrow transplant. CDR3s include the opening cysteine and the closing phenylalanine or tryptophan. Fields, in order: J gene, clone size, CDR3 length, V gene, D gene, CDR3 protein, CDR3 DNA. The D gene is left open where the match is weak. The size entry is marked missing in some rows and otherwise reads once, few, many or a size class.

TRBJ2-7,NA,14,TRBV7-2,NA,CASSLQGRSYEQYF,TGTGCCAGCAGCTTGCAGGGTAGGTCCTACGAGCAGTACTTC
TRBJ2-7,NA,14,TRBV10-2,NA,CASSVQNFADEQYF,TGCGCCAGCAGTGTACAGAATTTCGCCGACGAGCAGTACTTC
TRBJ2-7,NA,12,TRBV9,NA,CASSRGGYEQYF,TGTGCCAGCAGCAGAGGGGGCTACGAGCAGTACTTC
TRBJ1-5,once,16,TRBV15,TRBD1,CATSSVAGQFIQPQHF,TGTGCCACCAGCAGTGTGGCGGGACAGTTTATTCAGCCCCAGCATTTT
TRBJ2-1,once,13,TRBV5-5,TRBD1,CASSSTTGYEQFF,TGTGCCAGCAGCTCTACGACAGGGTATGAGCAGTTCTTC
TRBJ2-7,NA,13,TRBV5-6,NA,CASSLVAGNEQYF,TGTGCCAGCAGCTTGGTGGCAGGGAACGAGCAGTACTTC
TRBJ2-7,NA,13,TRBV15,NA,CATSWTDGYEQYF,TGTGCCACCAGCTGGACAGACGGTTACGAGCAGTACTTC
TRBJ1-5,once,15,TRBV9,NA,CASSVDGAENQPQHF,TGTGCCAGCAGCGTAGATGGGGCAGAAAATCAGCCCCAGCATTTT
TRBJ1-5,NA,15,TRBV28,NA,CASSLHRQNNQPQHF,TGTGCCAGCAGTCTCCATCGACAGAACAATCAGCCCCAGCATTTT
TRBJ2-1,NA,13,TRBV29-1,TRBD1,CSVVGTGFNEQFF,TGCAGCGTTGTGGGGACAGGGTTCAATGAGCAGTTCTTC
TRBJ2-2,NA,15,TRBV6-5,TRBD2,CASSRTSGGTGELFF,TGTGCCAGCAGTCGGACTAGCGGGGGCACCGGGGAGCTGTTTTTT
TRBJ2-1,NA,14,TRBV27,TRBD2,CASSTGLAFGEQFF,TGTGCCAGCAGTACGGGACTAGCGTTTGGTGAGCAGTTCTTC
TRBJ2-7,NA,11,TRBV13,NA,CTSSSQDEQYF,TGTACCAGCAGCTCACAAGACGAGCAGTACTTC
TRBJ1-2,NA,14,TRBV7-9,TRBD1,CASSPGQGFYGYTF,TGTGCCAGCAGCCCTGGACAGGGGTTCTATGGCTACACCTTC
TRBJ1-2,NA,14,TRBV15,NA,CATSRASGNYGYTF,TGTGCCACCAGCAGAGCATCAGGGAACTATGGCTACACCTTC
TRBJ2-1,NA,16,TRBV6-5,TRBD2,CASSYSSGEKSNEQFF,TGTGCCAGCAGTTACTCGAGCGGGGAAAAGTCCAATGAGCAGTTCTTC
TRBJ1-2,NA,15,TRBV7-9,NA,CASSLGQGGNYGYTF,TGTGCCAGCAGCTTAGGGCAGGGTGGAAACTATGGCTACACCTTC
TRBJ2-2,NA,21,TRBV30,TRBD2,CAWSGLKVSGSFFANTGELFF,TGTGCCTGGAGTGGTTTGAAGGTTAGCGGGAGCTTCTTCGCGAACACCGGGGAGCTGTTTTTT
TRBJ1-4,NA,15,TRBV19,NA,CASSIGGGTNEKLFF,TGTGCCAGTAGTATAGGCGGGGGGACTAATGAAAAACTGTTTTTT
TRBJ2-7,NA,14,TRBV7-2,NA,CASSINTGINEQYF,TGTGCCAGCAGCATCAATACAGGGATCAACGAGCAGTACTTC
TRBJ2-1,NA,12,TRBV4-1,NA,CASQSDPGEQFF,TGCGCCAGTCAATCCGACCCGGGTGAGCAGTTCTTC
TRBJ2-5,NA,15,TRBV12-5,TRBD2,CASGFPSGGAETQYF,TGTGCTAGTGGTTTCCCTAGCGGAGGGGCAGAGACCCAGTACTTC
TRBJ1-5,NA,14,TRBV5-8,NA,CASSLASSNQPQHF,TGTGCCAGCAGCTTGGCTTCCAGTAATCAGCCCCAGCATTTT
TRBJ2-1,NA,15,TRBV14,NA,CASSPTRGSYNEQFF,TGTGCCAGCAGCCCTACTAGGGGGTCCTACAATGAGCAGTTCTTC
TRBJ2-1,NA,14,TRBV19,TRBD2,CASSTSGGYNGQFF,TGTGCCAGTAGTACTAGCGGGGGCTACAATGGGCAGTTCTTC
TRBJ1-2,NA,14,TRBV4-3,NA,CASSAGPSDYGYTF,TGCGCCAGCAGCGCGGGGCCCAGCGACTATGGCTACACCTTC
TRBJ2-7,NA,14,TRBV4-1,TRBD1,CASSRRDRAYEQYF,TGCGCCAGCAGCCGCCGGGACAGGGCCTACGAGCAGTACTTC
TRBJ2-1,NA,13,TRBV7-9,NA,CASRTGTLNGQFF,TGTGCCAGCAGAACCGGGACATTAAATGGGCAGTTCTTC
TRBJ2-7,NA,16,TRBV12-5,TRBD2,CASGLETGTSVPEQYF,TGTGCTAGTGGTTTGGAAACCGGGACTAGCGTACCCGAGCAGTACTTC
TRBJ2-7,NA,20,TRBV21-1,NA,CASSKVGPGLAGGSSYEQYF,TGTGCCAGCAGCAAAGTCGGTCCCGGACTAGCGGGAGGTTCCTCCTACGAGCAGTACTTC
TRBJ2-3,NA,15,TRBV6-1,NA,CASSEGSSWADTQYF,TGTGCCAGCAGTGAAGGTAGCTCCTGGGCAGATACGCAGTATTTT
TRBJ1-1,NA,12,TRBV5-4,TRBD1,CASSRPDREAFF,TGTGCCAGCAGCCGCCCGGACAGGGAAGCTTTCTTT
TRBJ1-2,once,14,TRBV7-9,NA,CASSSMTKNYGYTF,TGTGCCAGCAGCTCAATGACTAAGAACTATGGCTACACCTTC
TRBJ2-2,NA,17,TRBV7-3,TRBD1,CASSLKFGQGVAGELFF,TGTGCCAGCAGCTTAAAGTTCGGACAGGGGGTTGCCGGGGAGCTGTTTTTT
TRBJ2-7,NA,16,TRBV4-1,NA,CASSQTLLASSYEQYF,TGCGCCAGCAGCCAAACCCTACTAGCCAGCTCCTACGAGCAGTACTTC
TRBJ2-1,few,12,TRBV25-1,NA,CASCGPGDEQFF,TGTGCCAGCTGTGGGCCCGGGGATGAGCAGTTCTTC
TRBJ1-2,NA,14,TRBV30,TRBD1,CAWEETGLNYGYTF,TGTGCCTGGGAAGAGACAGGGCTTAACTATGGCTACACCTTC
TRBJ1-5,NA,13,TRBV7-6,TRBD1,CASSLGQNQPQHF,TGTGCCAGCAGCTTGGGACAGAATCAGCCCCAGCATTTT
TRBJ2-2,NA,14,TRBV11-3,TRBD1,CVSSSYRGTGELFF,TGTGTCAGCAGCTCATACAGGGGCACCGGGGAGCTGTTTTTT
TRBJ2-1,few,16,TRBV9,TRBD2,CASSDRTSGTNNEQFF,TGTGCCAGCAGCGACCGGACTAGCGGGACCAACAATGAGCAGTTCTTC
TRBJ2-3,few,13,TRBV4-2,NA,CASSQGTADTQYF,TGTGCCAGCAGCCAAGGGACAGCAGATACGCAGTATTTT
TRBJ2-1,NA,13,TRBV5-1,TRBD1,CASSLGTEGEQFF,TGCGCCAGCAGCCTCGGGACAGAGGGTGAGCAGTTCTTC
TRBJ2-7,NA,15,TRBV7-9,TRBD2,CASSTWTSGRYEQYF,TGTGCCAGCAGCACCTGGACTAGCGGGAGATACGAGCAGTACTTC
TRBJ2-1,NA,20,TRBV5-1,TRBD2,CASSLRLALAGGGTYNEQFF,TGCGCCAGCAGCTTGAGATTGGCCCTAGCGGGGGGAGGAACCTACAATGAGCAGTTCTTC
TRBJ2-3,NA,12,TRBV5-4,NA,CASSLGADTQYF,TGTGCCAGCAGCCTAGGGGCAGATACGCAGTATTTT
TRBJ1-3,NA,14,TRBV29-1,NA,CSVSGTAARNTIYF,TGCAGCGTTTCGGGTACCGCGGCGAGAAACACCATATATTTT
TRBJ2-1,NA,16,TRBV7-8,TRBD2,CASTPLAGVAYNEQFF,TGTGCCAGCACCCCACTAGCGGGAGTAGCCTACAATGAGCAGTTCTTC
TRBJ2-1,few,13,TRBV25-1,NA,CASGRDWSNEQFF,TGTGCCAGCGGTCGGGACTGGAGTAATGAGCAGTTCTTC
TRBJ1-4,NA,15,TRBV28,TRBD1,CASSPKTGGPEKLFF,TGTGCCAGCAGTCCCAAGACAGGGGGCCCTGAAAAACTGTTTTTT
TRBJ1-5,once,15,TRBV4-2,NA,CASSQVRGPNQPQHF,TGTGCCAGCAGCCAAGTCAGGGGCCCCAATCAGCCCCAGCATTTT
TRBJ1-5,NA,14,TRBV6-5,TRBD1,CASGFGTGNQPQHF,TGTGCCAGCGGATTTGGGACAGGGAATCAGCCCCAGCATTTT
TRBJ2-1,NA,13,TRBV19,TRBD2,CASTAGGLNEQFF,TGTGCCAGTACGGCGGGGGGGCTGAATGAGCAGTTCTTC
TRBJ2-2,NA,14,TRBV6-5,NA,CASSHGTVTGELFF,TGTGCCAGCAGCCATGGGACTGTCACCGGGGAGCTGTTTTTT
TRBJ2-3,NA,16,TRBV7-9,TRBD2,CASSLMTSGITDTQYF,TGTGCCAGCAGCTTAATGACTAGCGGGATTACAGATACGCAGTATTTT
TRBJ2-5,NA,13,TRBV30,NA,CAWRGAGKETQYF,TGTGCCTGGAGGGGGGCAGGGAAAGAGACCCAGTACTTC
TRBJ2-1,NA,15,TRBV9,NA,CASSLDSASYNEQFF,TGTGCCAGCAGCTTGGACAGTGCCTCCTACAATGAGCAGTTCTTC
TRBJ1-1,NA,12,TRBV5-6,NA,CASSRGSTEAFF,TGTGCCAGCAGCAGGGGAAGCACTGAAGCTTTCTTT
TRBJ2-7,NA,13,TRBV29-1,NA,CSARAQLSYEQYF,TGCAGCGCCAGGGCACAACTTAGCTACGAGCAGTACTTC
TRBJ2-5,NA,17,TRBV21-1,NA,CASSKLTGEEYQETQYF,TGTGCCAGCAGCAAATTGACAGGGGAGGAGTACCAAGAGACCCAGTACTTC
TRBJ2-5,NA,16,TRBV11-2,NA,CASSAQTTEPLETQYF,TGTGCCAGCAGCGCCCAGACAACTGAGCCCCTGGAGACCCAGTACTTC